These 3 T cell receptor beta chains were sequenced from one sample in a study of cytomegalovirus exposure and HLA in healthy donors. TCRdb's table, derived via immunoSEQ multiplex PCR, lists solely in-frame clones and lacks some. The repertoire holds some 140,000 clones, with approximately 87% as singletons. The sample was PBMCs. Receptors originate from a man younger than 30 in good health and CMV-seronegative.

This clone was found a few times. CDR3 in DNA: TGTGCCAGCAGGGCAGTACACTCTGGAAACACCATATATTTT. Translation: CASRAVHSGNTIYF. The chain is built from TRBV6-1 and TRBJ1-3, with D unclear. Trimming took off 6 bases at V and 0 bases at J, with 9 bases between the two ends. Germline loops: CDR1 MNHNS, CDR2 SASEGT. This CDR3 has 14 amino acids.

The chain carries TRBV7-2 and TRBJ1-1, with TRBD1 identical over 7 bases. The CDR3 is made up of 14 amino acids. J gave up 1 base and V 2 bases, and 1 base lay outside the gene matches. Germline V gene lookup returns CDR1 SGHTA and CDR2 FQGNSA. The CDR3 sequence: CASSLYRGNTEAFF. The CDR3 DNA reads TGTGCCAGCAGCTTATACAGGGGGAACACTGAAGCTTTCTTT.

The chain has TRBV5-6 and TRBJ1-1; 9 nucleotides align to TRBD1. CDR3 length equals 15 residues. Germline V gene lookup returns CDR1 SGHDT and CDR2 YYEEEE. V dropped 4 bases and J dropped 3; count of bases not matched to a gene: 7. CDR3 DNA: TGTGCCAGCAGCGACACAGGGGGCGCTTACACTGAAGCTTTCTTT. Its translation is CASSDTGGAYTEAFF.